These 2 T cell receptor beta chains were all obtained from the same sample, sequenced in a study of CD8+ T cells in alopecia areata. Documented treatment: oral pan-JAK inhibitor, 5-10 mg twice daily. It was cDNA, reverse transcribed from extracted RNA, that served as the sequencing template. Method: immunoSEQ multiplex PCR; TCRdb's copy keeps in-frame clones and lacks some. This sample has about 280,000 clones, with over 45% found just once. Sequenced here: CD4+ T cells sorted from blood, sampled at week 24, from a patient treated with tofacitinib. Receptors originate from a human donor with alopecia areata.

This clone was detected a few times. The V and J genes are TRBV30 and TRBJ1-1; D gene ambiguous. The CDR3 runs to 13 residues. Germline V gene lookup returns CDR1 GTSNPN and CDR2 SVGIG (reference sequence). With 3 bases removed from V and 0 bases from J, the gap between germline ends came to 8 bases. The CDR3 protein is CAWRVKLNTEAFF. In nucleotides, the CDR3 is TGTGCCTGGAGGGTAAAGCTGAACACTGAAGCTTTCTTT.

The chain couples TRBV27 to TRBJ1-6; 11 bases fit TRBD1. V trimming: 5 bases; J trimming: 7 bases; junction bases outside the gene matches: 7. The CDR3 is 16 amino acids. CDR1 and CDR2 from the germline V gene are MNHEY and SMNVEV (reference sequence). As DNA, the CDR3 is TGTGCCAGCAGTCTTCGGACAGGGGGCATGAATTCACCCCTCCACTTT. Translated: CASSLRTGGMNSPLHF.